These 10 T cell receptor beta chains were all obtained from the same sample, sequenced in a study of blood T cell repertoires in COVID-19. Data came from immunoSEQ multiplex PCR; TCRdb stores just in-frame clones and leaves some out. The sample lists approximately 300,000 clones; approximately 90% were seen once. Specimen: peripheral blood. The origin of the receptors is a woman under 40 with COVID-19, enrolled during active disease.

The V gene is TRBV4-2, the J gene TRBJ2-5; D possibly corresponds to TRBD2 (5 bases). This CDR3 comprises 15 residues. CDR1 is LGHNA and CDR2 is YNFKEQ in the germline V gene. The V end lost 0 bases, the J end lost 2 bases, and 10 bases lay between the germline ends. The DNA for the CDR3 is TGTGCCAGCAGCCAAGATCCGGGCGGGCAAGAGACCCAGTACTTC. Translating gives CASSQDPGGQETQYF.

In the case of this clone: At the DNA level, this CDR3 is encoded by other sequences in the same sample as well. The CDR3 DNA follows: TGTGCCAGCAGACAGGGTAGCTACGAGCAGTACTTC. Translation: CASRQGSYEQYF. The chain couples TRBV2 to TRBJ2-7; tentative D call: TRBD1 (6 bases). This CDR3 contains 12 residues. The ends were cut back, 6 bases at V and 3 bases at J, with 9 bases in the middle. Germline V CDR1 and CDR2: SNHLY, FYNNEI.

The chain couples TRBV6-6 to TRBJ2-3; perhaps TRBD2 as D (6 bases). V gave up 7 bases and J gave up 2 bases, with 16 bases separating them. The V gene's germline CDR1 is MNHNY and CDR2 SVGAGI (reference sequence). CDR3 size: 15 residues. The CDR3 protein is CASIPGLPYTDTQYF. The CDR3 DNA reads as TGTGCCAGCATACCGGGACTTCCTTACACAGATACGCAGTATTTT.

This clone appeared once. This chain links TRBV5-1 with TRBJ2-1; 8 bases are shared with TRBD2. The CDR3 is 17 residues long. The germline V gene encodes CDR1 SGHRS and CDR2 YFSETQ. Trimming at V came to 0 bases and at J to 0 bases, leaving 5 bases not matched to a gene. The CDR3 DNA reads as TGCGCCAGCAGCTTGGCGGTCAGCGGGAGCTCCTACAATGAGCAGTTCTTC. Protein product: CASSLAVSGSSYNEQFF. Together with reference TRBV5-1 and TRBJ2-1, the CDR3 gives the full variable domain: KAGVTQTPRYLIKTRGQQVTLSCSPISGHRSVSWYQQTPGQGLQFLFEYFSETQRNKGNFPGRFSGRQFSNSRSEMNVSTLELGDSALYLCASSLAVSGSSYNEQFFGPGTRLTVL.

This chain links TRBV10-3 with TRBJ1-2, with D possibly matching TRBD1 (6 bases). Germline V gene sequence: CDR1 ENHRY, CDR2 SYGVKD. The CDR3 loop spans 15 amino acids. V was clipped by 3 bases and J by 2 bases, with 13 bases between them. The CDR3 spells CAISERDTGNYGYTF. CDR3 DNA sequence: TGTGCCATCAGTGAAAGGGACACGGGAAACTATGGCTACACCTTC.

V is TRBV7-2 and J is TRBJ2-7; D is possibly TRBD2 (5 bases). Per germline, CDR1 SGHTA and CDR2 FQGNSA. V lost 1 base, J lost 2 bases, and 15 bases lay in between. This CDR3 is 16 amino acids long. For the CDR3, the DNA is TGTGCCAGCAGCTTAGGAGTAGGGAGAATGCCCTACGAGCAGTACTTC. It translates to CASSLGVGRMPYEQYF.

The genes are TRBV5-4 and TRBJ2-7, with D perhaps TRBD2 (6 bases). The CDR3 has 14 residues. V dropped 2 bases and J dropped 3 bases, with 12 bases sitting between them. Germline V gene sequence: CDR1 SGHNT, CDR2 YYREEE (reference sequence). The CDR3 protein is CASSFSGLSYEQYF. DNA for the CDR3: TGTGCCAGCAGCTTTTCGGGACTGAGCTACGAGCAGTACTTC.

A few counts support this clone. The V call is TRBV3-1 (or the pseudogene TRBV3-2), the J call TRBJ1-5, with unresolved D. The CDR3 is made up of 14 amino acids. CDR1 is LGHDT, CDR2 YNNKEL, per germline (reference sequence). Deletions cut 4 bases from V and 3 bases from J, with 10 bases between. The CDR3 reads CASSPGLLNQPQHF. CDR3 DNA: TGTGCCAGCAGCCCCGGACTGCTCAATCAGCCCCAGCATTTT.

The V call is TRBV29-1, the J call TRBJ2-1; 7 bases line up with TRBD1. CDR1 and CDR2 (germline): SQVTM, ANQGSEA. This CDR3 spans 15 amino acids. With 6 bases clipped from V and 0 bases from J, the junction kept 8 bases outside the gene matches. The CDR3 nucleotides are TGCAGCGTCGGACCGAGGGACAGCTCCTACAATGAGCAGTTCTTC. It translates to CSVGPRDSSYNEQFF.

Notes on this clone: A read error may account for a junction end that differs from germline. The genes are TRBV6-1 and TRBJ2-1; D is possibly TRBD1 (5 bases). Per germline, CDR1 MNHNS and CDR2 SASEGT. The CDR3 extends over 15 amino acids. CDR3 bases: TGTGCCAGCAGTGAAAGGTGGGGCTCCTTCAATGAGCAGTTCTTC. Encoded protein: CASSERWGSFNEQFF.